This T cell receptor beta chain was documented in a study of T cell repertoires in cytomegalovirus infection. At the level of the study: CMV infection plus the matching HLA type was flagged by public TCR beta signatures.

In its sample, this clonotype was seen many times. Its antigen is not known. TCRdb independently ran MiXCR on the reads; one entry per CDR3 protein. This sample yields approximately 100,000 distinct CDR3 sequences, of which around a quarter are seen a single time; approximately 40% belongs to the top ten. From germline, CDR1 is SEHNR and CDR2 FQNEAQ (reference sequence). This CDR3 has 13 amino acids. V shed 5 bases and J shed 3 bases, with 10 bases lying between them. Study results and limitations: Individuals carrying CMV plus the relevant HLA were identified by cumulative frequency of public TCR beta families. CMV-specific TCR beta clonotypes restricted by HLA-C dominated the ex vivo response.

The chain uses TRBV7-9 and TRBJ1-2; D may be TRBD1 (6 bases). This sequence originates from a human donor in good health (CMV status not recorded). Some clones in this sample may be carry-over from other donors' samples. The specimen sequenced was CD8+ T cells from PBMCs. CDR3 in amino acids: CASSRPGDYGYTF. In DNA, the CDR3 is TGTGCCAGCAGCAGGCCAGGGGACTATGGCTACACCTTC.